This T cell receptor beta chain was sequenced in a study of OX40 agonist ivuxolimab in advanced cancers. Study summary: Intravenous ivuxolimab was administered to patients every 2 weeks at 0.01 to 10 mg/kg. Eligibility rules accepted prior anti-PD-1, anti-PD-L1 or anti-CTLA-4 therapy, and 30% to 40% had some.

Measured with immunoSEQ multiplex PCR; TCRdb has only the in-frame clones, and not every one. The sample shows some 20,000 clones, about 87% of them seen only once. General study points: Among the least clonally expanded were partial responders at 0.1-3.0 mg/kg. There were, on average, more expanded clones in CD8+ T cells than in CD4+.

Note on this clone: Its antigen is unidentified.

Trimming removed 0 bases at V and 2 bases at J, with 7 bases between. This CDR3 is built from 14 residues. Germline V lookup: CDR1 MNHEY, CDR2 SMNVEV (reference sequence). This TCR came from an adult with an advanced solid tumor such as melanoma, head and neck, liver or kidney cancer. Sequencing used CD4+ or CD8+ T cells sorted from blood, obtained in a trial of the OX40 agonist ivuxolimab. V gene TRBV27 combines with J gene TRBJ2-5, with D possibly matching TRBD1 (5 bases). CDR3 in DNA: TGTGCCAGCAGTTTATCCAGACAGCAAGAGACCCAGTACTTC. Protein sequence: CASSLSRQQETQYF.